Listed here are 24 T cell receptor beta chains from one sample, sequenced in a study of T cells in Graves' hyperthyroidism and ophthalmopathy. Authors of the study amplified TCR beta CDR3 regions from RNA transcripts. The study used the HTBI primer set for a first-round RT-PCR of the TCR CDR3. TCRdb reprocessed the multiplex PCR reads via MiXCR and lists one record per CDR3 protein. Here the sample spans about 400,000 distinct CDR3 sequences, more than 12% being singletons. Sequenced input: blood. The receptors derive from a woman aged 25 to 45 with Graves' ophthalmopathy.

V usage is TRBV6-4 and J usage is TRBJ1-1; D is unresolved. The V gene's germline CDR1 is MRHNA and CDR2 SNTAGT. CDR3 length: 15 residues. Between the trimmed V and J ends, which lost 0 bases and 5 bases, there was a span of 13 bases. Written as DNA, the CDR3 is TGTGCCAGCAGTGACTCGAAGAGAGTTTGGACTGAAGCTTTCTTT. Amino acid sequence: CASSDSKRVWTEAFF.

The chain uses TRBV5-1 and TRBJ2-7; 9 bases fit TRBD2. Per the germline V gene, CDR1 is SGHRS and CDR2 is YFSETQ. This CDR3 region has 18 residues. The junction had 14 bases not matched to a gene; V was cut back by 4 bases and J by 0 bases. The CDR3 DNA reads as TGCGCCAGCAGCCTGCACGATGGTCGCGGGAGGGCCTCCTACGAGCAGTACTTC. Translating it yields CASSLHDGRGRASYEQYF.

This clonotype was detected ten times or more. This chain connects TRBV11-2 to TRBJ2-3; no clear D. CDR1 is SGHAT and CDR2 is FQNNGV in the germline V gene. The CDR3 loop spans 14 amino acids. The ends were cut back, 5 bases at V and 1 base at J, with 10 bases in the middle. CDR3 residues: CASSPVWGTDTQYF. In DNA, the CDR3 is TGTGCCAGCAGCCCTGTCTGGGGCACAGATACGCAGTATTTT.

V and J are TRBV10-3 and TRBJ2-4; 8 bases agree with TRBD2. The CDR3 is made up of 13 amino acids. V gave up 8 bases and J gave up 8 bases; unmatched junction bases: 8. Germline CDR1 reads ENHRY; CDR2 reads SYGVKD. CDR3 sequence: CAIGGGGRDIQYF. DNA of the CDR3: TGTGCCATCGGAGGCGGGGGGCGGGACATTCAGTACTTC.

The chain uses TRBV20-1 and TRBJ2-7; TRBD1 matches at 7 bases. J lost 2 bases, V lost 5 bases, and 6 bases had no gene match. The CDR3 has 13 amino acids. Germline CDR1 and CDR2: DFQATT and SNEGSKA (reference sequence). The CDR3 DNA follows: TGCAGTGCTCCCGGGACAGAGCCCTACGAGCAGTACTTC. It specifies CSAPGTEPYEQYF.

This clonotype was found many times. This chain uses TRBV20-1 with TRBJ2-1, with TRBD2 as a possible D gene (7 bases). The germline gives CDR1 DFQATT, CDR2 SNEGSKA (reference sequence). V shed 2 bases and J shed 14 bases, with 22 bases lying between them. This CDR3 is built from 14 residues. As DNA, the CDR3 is TGCAGTGCTAGAAAACGGGGGGCCTGGGATTTCGAGTTCTTC. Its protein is CSARKRGAWDFEFF.

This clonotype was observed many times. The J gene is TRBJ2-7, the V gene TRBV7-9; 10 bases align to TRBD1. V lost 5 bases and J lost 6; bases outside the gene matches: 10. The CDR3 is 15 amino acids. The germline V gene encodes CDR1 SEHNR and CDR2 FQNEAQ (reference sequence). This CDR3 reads CASSATGTGAREQYF. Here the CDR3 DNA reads TGTGCCAGCAGCGCGACCGGGACAGGGGCTCGCGAGCAGTACTTC.

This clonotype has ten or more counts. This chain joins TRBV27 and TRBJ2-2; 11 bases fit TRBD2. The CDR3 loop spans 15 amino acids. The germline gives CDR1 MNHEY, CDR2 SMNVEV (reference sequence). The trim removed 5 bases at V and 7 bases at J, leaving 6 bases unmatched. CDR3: CASSLAGGPGGELFF. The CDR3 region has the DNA TGTGCCAGCAGTCTAGCGGGGGGACCAGGCGGGGAGCTGTTTTTT.

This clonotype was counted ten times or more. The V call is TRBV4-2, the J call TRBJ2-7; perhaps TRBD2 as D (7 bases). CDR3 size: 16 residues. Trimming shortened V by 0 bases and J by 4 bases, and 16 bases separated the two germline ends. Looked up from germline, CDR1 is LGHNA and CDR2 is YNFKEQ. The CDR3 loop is CASSQDEGGAVYEQYF. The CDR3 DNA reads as TGTGCCAGCAGCCAAGATGAGGGGGGGGCTGTTTACGAGCAGTACTTC.

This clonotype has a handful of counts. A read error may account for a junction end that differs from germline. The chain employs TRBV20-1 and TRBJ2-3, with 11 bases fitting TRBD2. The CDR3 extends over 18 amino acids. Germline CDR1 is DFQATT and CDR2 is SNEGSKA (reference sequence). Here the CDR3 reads CSVRPGVPSGGNWGTQYF. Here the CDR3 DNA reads TGCAGTGTTAGACCCGGAGTCCCTAGCGGGGGGAACTGGGGTACGCAGTATTTT.

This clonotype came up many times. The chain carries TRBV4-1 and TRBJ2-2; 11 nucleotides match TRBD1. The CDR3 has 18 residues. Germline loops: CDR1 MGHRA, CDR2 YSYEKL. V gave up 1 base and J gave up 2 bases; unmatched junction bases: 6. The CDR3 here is CASSQVIGTGGNTGELFF. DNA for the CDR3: TGCGCCAGCAGCCAAGTCATAGGGACAGGGGGTAACACCGGGGAGCTGTTTTTT.

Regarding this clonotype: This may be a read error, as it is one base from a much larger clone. Here the CDR3 reads CATKLAAITDRQYF. The DNA of the CDR3 is TGTGCCACCAAACTAGCGGCCATCACAGATAGGCAGTATTTT. The chain has TRBV7-3 and TRBJ2-3, with TRBD2 identical over 8 bases. CDR3 length: 14 residues. The germline gives CDR1 SGHTA, CDR2 FQGTGA.

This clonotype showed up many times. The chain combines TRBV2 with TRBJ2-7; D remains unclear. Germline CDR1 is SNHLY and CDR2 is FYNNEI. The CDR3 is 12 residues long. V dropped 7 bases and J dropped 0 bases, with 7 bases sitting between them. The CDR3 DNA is TGTGCCAGCACATCCGCCTCCTACGAGCAGTACTTC. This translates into CASTSASYEQYF.

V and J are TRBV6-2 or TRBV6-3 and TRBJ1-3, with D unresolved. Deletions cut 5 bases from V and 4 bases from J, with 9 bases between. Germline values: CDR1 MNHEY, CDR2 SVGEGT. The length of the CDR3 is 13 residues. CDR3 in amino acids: CASSTRPGNTIYF. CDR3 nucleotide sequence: TGTGCCAGCAGTACGAGACCCGGAAACACCATATATTTT.

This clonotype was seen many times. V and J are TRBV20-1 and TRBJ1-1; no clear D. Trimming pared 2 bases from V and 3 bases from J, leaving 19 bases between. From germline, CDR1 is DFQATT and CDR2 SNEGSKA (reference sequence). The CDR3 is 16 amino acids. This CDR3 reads CSARRVHLGVDTEAFF. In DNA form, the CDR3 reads TGCAGTGCTAGAAGAGTACACCTAGGTGTGGACACTGAAGCTTTCTTT.

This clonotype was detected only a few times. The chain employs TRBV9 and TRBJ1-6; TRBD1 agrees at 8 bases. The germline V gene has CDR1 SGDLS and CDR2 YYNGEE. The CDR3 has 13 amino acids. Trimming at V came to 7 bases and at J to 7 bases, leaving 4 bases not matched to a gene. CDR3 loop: CASWAGGNSPLHF. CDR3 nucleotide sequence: TGTGCCAGCTGGGCAGGGGGCAATTCACCCCTCCACTTT. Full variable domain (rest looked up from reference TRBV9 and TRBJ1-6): DSGVTQTPKHLITATGQRVTLRCSPRSGDLSVYWYQQSLDQGLQFLIQYYNGEERAKGNILERFSAQQFPDLHSELNLSSLELGDSALYFCASWAGGNSPLHFGNGTRLTVT.

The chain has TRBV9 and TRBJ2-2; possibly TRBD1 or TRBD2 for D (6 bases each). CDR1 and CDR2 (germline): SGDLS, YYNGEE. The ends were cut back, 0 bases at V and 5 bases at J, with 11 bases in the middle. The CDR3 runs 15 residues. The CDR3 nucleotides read TGTGCCAGCAGCGTAGAAGGGGGGCGGACCGGGGAGCTGTTTTTT. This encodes CASSVEGGRTGELFF. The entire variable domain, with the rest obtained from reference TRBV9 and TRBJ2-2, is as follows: DSGVTQTPKHLITATGQRVTLRCSPRSGDLSVYWYQQSLDQGLQFLIQYYNGEERAKGNILERFSAQQFPDLHSELNLSSLELGDSALYFCASSVEGGRTGELFFGEGSRLTVL.

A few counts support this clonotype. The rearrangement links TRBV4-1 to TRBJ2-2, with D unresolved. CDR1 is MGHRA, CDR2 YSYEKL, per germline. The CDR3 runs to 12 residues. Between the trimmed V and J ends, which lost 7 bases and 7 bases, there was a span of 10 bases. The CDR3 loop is CASNRLGGELFF. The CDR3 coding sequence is TGCGCCAGCAACCGTTTAGGCGGGGAGCTGTTTTTT.

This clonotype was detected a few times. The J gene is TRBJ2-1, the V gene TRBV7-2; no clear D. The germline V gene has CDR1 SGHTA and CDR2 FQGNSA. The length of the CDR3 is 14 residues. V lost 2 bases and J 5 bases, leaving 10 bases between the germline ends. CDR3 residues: CASSLFSPNNEQFF. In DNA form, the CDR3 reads TGTGCCAGCAGCTTATTTTCCCCGAACAATGAGCAGTTCTTC. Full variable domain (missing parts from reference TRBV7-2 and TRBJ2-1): GAGVSQSPSNKVTEKGKDVELRCDPISGHTALYWYRQSLGQGLEFLIYFQGNSAPDKSGLPSDRFSAERTGGSVSTLTIQRTQQEDSAVYLCASSLFSPNNEQFFGPGTRLTVL.

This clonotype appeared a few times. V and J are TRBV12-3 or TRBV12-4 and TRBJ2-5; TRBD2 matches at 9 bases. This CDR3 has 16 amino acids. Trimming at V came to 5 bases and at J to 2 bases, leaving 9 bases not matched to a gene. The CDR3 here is CASSPGSGGVQETQYF. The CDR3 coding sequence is TGTGCCAGCAGTCCGGGTAGCGGGGGTGTACAAGAGACCCAGTACTTC.

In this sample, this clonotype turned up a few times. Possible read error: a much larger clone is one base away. CDR3 bases: TGTGCCAGTTTACCTGGGTCAACCGTCTACGAGCAGTACTTC. Translating gives CASLPGSTVYEQYF. This rearrangement joins TRBV6-1 to TRBJ2-7; D not resolved. Looked up from germline, CDR1 is MNHNS and CDR2 is SASEGT. V dropped 9 bases and J dropped 3 bases, with 18 bases sitting between them. The CDR3 runs 14 residues.

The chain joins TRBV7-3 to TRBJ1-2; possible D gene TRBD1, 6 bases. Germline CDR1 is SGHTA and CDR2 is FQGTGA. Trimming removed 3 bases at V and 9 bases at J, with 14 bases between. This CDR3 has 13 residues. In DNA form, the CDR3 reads TGTGCCAGCAGCTTGAAACAGGGTTCTCGCTACACCTTC. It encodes CASSLKQGSRYTF. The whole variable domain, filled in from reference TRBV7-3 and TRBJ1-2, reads GAGVSQTPSNKVTEKGKYVELRCDPISGHTALYWYRQSLGQGPEFLIYFQGTGAADDSGLPNDRFFAVRPEGSVSTLKIQRTERGDSAVYLCASSLKQGSRYTFGSGTRLTVV.

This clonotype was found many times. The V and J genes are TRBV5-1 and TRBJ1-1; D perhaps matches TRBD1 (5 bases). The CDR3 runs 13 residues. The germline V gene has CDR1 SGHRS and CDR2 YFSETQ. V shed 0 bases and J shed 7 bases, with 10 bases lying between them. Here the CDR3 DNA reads TGCGCCAGCAGCTTGGGACAGTTAGATGAAGCTTTCTTT. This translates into CASSLGQLDEAFF.

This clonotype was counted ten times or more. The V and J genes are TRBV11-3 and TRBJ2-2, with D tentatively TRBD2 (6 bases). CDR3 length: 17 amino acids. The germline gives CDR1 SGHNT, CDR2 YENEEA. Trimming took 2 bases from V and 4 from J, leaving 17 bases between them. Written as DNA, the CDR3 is TGTGCCAGCAGCTTAATGTCGGGCGGGGCGAGCACCGGGGAGCTGTTTTTT. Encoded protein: CASSLMSGGASTGELFF.